A selection of T cell receptor beta chains follows, all from one sample in a study of CXCR3-negative and CXCR3-positive naive CD8 T cells. TCRdb reprocessed the 5' RACE reads and stores each CDR3 protein as one record, lacking DNA. The listing contains 85,000 to 120,000 distinct CDR3 sequences. Material: naive CXCR3+ CD8+ T cells from blood. Receptor source: a human donor in good health. Some clones in this sample may be carry-over from other donors' samples. CDR3s include the opening cysteine and the closing phenylalanine or tryptophan. Each record gives: V gene, J gene, CDR3 protein.

v_call: TRBV18; j_call: TRBJ2-1; cdr3_aa: CASSPPIAGGYNEQFF
v_call: TRBV7-6; j_call: TRBJ2-7; cdr3_aa: CASSPPTLGTGGIYEQYF
v_call: TRBV7-2; j_call: TRBJ2-2; cdr3_aa: CASSPMLAWGPGELFF
v_call: TRBV7-9; j_call: TRBJ1-1; cdr3_aa: CASSLRGAGTEAFF
v_call: TRBV2; j_call: TRBJ2-7; cdr3_aa: CASSEETGGAYEQYF
v_call: TRBV11-2; j_call: TRBJ2-1; cdr3_aa: CASSWDSTYNEQFF
v_call: TRBV7-9; j_call: TRBJ2-3; cdr3_aa: CASSSTLGGQSTDTQYF
v_call: TRBV6-1; j_call: TRBJ1-2; cdr3_aa: CASSELDSVRTNYGYAF
v_call: TRBV12-3/TRBV12-4; j_call: TRBJ2-2; cdr3_aa: CASSRTSTGELFF
v_call: TRBV2; j_call: TRBJ1-1; cdr3_aa: CASRLWGGTEAFF
v_call: TRBV11-2; j_call: TRBJ2-1; cdr3_aa: CASNLPGLGLHNEQFF
v_call: TRBV21-1; j_call: TRBJ2-2; cdr3_aa: CASSHWGPNTGELFF
v_call: TRBV5-6; j_call: TRBJ2-7; cdr3_aa: CASSLWSSYEQYF
v_call: TRBV19; j_call: TRBJ1-2; cdr3_aa: CASIREGRGGYTF
v_call: TRBV27; j_call: TRBJ2-5; cdr3_aa: CASSLLAGAETQYF
v_call: TRBV7-9; j_call: TRBJ1-1; cdr3_aa: CASSLTLSEAFF
v_call: TRBV7-9; j_call: TRBJ2-1; cdr3_aa: CASSLGADPYNEQFF
v_call: TRBV5-1; j_call: TRBJ2-1; cdr3_aa: CASQTTARGNNEQFF
v_call: TRBV15; j_call: TRBJ2-1; cdr3_aa: CATSTGTNYNEQFF
v_call: TRBV10-3; j_call: TRBJ2-1; cdr3_aa: CATEDRGAWDEQFF
v_call: TRBV7-7; j_call: TRBJ2-5; cdr3_aa: CASSLDTSGQETQYF
v_call: TRBV30; j_call: TRBJ2-7; cdr3_aa: CAWSVPLGQAHYEQYF
v_call: TRBV20-1; j_call: TRBJ1-1; cdr3_aa: CSARDLIGNTEAFF
v_call: TRBV5-1; j_call: TRBJ1-4; cdr3_aa: CASSFNLGRGNEKLFF
v_call: TRBV29-1; j_call: TRBJ2-7; cdr3_aa: CSVIGSKSSYEQYF
v_call: TRBV12-3/TRBV12-4; j_call: TRBJ2-2; cdr3_aa: CASSLDGTGDTGELFF
v_call: TRBV13; j_call: TRBJ2-7; cdr3_aa: CASSRDGYEQYF
v_call: TRBV6-5; j_call: TRBJ1-5; cdr3_aa: CASSPTPDSYSNQPQHF
v_call: TRBV5-1; j_call: TRBJ2-7; cdr3_aa: CASSLVGRVDEQYF
v_call: TRBV4-1; j_call: TRBJ2-2; cdr3_aa: CASSQGRKYTWELFF
v_call: TRBV6-5; j_call: TRBJ2-1; cdr3_aa: CASSPPGPNEQFF
v_call: TRBV7-3; j_call: TRBJ1-1; cdr3_aa: CASSQQAGGEAFF
v_call: TRBV20-1; j_call: TRBJ2-3; cdr3_aa: CSARELGDTTDTQYF
v_call: TRBV19; j_call: TRBJ2-1; cdr3_aa: CASTLATGQGDLEQFF
v_call: TRBV20-1; j_call: TRBJ2-1; cdr3_aa: CSARDPDDNEQFF
v_call: TRBV29-1; j_call: TRBJ1-2; cdr3_aa: CSVVGQGQTDGYTF
v_call: TRBV29-1; j_call: TRBJ2-1; cdr3_aa: CSVNPGLADEQFF
v_call: TRBV29-1; j_call: TRBJ2-7; cdr3_aa: CSVEAQGGQYF
v_call: TRBV29-1; j_call: TRBJ2-7; cdr3_aa: CSVMDGRNEQYF
v_call: TRBV7-9; j_call: TRBJ1-4; cdr3_aa: CASSSEGATNEKLFF
v_call: TRBV21-1; j_call: TRBJ1-5; cdr3_aa: CASSKGDRPNQPQHF